This TCR beta chain was sequenced for a study of shared clonotypes between healthy human individuals. The CDR3 is 11 residues long. Losses at the gene ends were 11 bases for V and 7 bases for J; bases not matched to a gene: 7. The germline V gene encodes CDR1 LNHDA and CDR2 SQIVND (reference sequence). Sequenced by immunoSEQ multiplex PCR; TCRdb stores in-frame clones only, minus some. The sample lists roughly 2 million clones; roughly 95% were seen once. This clonotype was sampled from a man between 18 and 35 years old in good health. The gene calls are TRBV19 and TRBJ1-1, with 7 nucleotides matching TRBD1. The sample was naive CD4+ T cells sorted from blood. As to subset: CD45RA+ positively selected. In nucleotides, the CDR3 is TGTGCCTCCAGGGACAGCATTGAAGCTTTCTTT. Translating gives CASRDSIEAFF.